This record concerns one T cell receptor beta chain sequence. This clonotype registers as large (0.1 to 1%) within its sample. Its binding antigen is unknown. The sample holds no much larger clone one base away, and base qualities are not on file. Library prep was done by PCR. Sequencer: Illumina MiSeq. The raw public reads went through TCRdb reprocessing: fastp at Q25, MiXCR clone calling, in-frame beta chains kept. Merged by CDR3 protein, the rows form single entries marked with the most common genes and DNA. The sample contains fewer than 20,000 distinct CDR3 sequences, 32% of them found a single time. Around 1.5% of the sample lies in the top ten. This sample stems from a study of regulatory and conventional T cells in breast cancer (dated by TCRdb to 2015 to 2017). The junction carries 8 bases between V and J, which are trimmed by 4 bases and 2 bases respectively. The CDR3, from cysteine to phenylalanine, totals 14 residues. Only the CDR3 DNA stays, 42 bases, in frame from base 1. Taken from the germline V gene (reference sequence), the CDR1 and CDR2 loops are MNHEY and SMNVEV.

This receptor was obtained from a female donor in good health. Sequenced sample: conventional T cells from blood. The rearranged segments are TRBV27 and TRBJ2-2; TRBD1 is perhaps the D gene, given 6 matching bases. The CDR3 protein sequence reads: CASSSGTNTGELFF. The DNA reads TGTGCCAGCAGTTCAGGGACAAACACCGGGGAGCTGTTTTTT.